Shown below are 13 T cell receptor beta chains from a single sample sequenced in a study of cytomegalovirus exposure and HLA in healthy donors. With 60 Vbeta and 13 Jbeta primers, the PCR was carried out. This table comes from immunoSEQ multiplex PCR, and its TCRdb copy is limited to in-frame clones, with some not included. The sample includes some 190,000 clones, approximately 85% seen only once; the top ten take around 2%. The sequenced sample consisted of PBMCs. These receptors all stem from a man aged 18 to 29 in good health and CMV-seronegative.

The CDR3 protein is CSVGGSYGYGYTF. The CDR3 bases are TGCAGCGTTGGGGGCAGCTACGGTTATGGCTACACCTTC. This chain joins TRBV29-1 and TRBJ1-2; maybe TRBD1 (5 bases). CDR3 size: 13 residues. V was pared by 4 bases and J by 5 bases, with 14 bases between. The germline V gene encodes CDR1 SQVTM and CDR2 ANQGSEA.

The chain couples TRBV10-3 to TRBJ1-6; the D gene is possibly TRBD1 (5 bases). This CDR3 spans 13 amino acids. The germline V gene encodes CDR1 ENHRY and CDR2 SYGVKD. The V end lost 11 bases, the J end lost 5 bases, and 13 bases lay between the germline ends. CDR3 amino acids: CAVVEGHNSPLHF. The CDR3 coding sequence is TGTGCCGTGGTGGAGGGACATAATTCACCCCTCCACTTT.

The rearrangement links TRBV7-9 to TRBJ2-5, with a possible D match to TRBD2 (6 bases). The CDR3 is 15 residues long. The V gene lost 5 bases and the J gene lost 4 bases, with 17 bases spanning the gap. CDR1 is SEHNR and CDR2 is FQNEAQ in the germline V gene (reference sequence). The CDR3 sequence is CASSPPLGRPETQYF. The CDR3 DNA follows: TGTGCCAGCAGCCCGCCCCTGGGGAGGCCAGAGACCCAGTACTTC.

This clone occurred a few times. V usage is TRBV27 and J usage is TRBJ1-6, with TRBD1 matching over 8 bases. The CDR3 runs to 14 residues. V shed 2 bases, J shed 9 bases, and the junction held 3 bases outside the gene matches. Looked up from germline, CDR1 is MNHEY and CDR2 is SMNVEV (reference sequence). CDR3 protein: CASSLRGQGSPLHF. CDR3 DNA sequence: TGTGCCAGCAGTTTACGAGGACAGGGTTCACCCCTCCACTTT.

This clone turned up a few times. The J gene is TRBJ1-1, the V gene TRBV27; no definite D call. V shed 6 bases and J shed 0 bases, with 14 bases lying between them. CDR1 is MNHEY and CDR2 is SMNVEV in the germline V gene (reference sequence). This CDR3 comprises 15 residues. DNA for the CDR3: TGTGCCAGCAGACCCGGAGGAAACATGAACACTGAAGCTTTCTTT. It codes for CASRPGGNMNTEAFF.

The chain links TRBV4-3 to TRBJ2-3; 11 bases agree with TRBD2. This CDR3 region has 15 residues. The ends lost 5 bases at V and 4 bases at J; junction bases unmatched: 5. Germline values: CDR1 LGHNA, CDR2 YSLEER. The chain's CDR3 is CASSKLAGASDTQYF. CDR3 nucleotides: TGCGCCAGCAGCAAACTAGCGGGAGCGTCAGATACGCAGTATTTT.

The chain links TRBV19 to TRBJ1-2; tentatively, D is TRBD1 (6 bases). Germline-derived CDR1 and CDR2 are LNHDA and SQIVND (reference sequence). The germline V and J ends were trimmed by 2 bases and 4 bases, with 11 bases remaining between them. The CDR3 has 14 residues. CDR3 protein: CASSISLTGYGYTF. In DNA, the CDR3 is TGTGCCAGTAGTATATCCTTGACAGGCTATGGCTACACCTTC.

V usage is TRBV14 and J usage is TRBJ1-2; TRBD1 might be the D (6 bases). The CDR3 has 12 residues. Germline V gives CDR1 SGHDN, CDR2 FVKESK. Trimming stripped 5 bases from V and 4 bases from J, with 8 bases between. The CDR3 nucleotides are TGTGCCAGCAGCTTCAGGGGCTATGGCTACACCTTC. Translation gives CASSFRGYGYTF.

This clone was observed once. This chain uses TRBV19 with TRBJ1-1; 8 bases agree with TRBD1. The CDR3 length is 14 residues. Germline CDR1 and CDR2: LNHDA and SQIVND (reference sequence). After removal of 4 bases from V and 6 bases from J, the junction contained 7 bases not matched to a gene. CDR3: CASSTDRAVAEAFF. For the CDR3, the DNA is TGTGCCAGTAGTACGGACAGGGCGGTCGCTGAAGCTTTCTTT.

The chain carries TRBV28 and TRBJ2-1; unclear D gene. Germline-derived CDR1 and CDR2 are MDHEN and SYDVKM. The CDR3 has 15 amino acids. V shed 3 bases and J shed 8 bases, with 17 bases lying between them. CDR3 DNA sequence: TGTGCCAGCAGTTTCCCACAAACCACCCACCATGAGCAGTTCTTC. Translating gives CASSFPQTTHHEQFF.

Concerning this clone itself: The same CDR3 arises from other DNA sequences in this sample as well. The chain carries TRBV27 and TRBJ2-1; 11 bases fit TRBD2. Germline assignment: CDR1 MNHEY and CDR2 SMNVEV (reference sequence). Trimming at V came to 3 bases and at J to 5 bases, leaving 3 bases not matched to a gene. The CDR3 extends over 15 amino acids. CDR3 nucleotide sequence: TGTGCCAGCAGTTTGGGGACTAGCGGAAACAATGAGCAGTTCTTC. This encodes CASSLGTSGNNEQFF.

Here the CDR3 reads CASSLQTGGHGELFF. CDR3 coding DNA: TGTGCCAGCAGCTTACAGACAGGGGGACACGGGGAGCTGTTTTTT. The V call is TRBV7-2, the J call TRBJ2-2, with 9 positions matching TRBD1. Germline CDR1 SGHTA, CDR2 FQGNSA. The CDR3 spans 15 residues. V trimming: 2 bases; J trimming: 7 bases; junction bases outside the gene matches: 5.

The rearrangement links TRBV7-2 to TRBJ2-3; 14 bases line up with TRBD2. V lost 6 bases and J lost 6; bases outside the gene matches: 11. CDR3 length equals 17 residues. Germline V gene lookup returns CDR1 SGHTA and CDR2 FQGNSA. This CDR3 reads CASRPGLAGGTGDTQYF. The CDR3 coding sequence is TGTGCCAGCAGACCCGGACTAGCGGGAGGCACTGGGGATACGCAGTATTTT.